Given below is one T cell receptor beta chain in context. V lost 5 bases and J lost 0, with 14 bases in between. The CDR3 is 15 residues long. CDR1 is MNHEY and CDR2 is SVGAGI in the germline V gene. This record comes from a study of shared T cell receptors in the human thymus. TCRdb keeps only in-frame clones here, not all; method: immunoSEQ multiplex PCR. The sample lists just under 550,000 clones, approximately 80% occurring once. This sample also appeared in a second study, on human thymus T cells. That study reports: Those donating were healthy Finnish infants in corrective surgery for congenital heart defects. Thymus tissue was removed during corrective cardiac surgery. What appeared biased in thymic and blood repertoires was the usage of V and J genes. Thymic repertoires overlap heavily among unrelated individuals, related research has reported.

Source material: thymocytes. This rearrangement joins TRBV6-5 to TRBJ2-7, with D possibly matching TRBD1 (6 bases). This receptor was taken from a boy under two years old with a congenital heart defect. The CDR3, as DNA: TGTGCCAGCAGTCCGCGGACAGTTGGCTCCTACGAGCAGTACTTC. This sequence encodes CASSPRTVGSYEQYF.